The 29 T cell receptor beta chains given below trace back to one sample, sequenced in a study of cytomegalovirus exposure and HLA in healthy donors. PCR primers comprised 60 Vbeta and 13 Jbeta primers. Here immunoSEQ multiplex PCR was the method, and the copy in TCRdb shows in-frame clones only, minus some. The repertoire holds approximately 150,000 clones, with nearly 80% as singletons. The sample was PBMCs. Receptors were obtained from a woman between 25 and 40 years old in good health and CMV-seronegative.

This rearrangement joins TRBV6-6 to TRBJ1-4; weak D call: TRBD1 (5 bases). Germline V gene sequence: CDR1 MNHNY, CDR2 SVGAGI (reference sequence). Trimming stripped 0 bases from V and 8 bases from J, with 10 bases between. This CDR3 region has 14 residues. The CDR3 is CASSYSGAGEKLFF. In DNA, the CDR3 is TGTGCCAGCAGTTACTCCGGGGCGGGAGAAAAACTGTTTTTT.

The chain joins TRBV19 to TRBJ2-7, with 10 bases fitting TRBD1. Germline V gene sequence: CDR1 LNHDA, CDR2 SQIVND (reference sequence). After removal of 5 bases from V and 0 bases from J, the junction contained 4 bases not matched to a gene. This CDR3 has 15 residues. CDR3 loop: CASSLRTGGSYEQYF. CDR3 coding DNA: TGTGCCAGTAGTTTAAGGACAGGGGGCTCCTACGAGCAGTACTTC.

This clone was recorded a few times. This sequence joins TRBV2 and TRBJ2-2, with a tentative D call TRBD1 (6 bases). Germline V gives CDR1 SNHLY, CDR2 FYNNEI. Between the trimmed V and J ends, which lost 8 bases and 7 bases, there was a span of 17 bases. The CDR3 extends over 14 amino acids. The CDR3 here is CASGFRQAVGELFF. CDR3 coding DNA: TGTGCCAGCGGATTCCGACAGGCCGTCGGGGAGCTGTTTTTT. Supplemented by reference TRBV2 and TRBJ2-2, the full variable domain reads EPEVTQTPSHQVTQMGQEVILRCVPISNHLYFYWYRQILGQKVEFLVSFYNNEISEKSEIFDDQFSVERPDGSNFTLKIRSTKLEDSAMYFCASGFRQAVGELFFGEGSRLTVL.

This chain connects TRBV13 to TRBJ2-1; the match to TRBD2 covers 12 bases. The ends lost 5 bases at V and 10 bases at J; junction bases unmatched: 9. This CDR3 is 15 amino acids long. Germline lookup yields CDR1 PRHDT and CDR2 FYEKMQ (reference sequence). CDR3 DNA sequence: TGTGCCAGCAGCCACTCTAGCGGGGGGGCCAGGGAGCAGTTCTTC. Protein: CASSHSSGGAREQFF.

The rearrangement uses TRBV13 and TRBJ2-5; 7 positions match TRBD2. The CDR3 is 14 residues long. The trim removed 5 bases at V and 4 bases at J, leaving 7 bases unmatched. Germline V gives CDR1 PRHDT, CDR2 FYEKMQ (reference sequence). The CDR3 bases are TGTGCCAGCAGCCTCGGGGGAGGGGTAGAGACCCAGTACTTC. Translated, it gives CASSLGGGVETQYF.

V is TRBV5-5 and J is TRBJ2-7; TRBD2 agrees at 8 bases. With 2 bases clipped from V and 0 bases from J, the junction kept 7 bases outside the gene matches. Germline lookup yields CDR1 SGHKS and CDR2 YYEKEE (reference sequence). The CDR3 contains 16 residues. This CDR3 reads CASSFLSGGASYEQYF. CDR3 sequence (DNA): TGTGCCAGCAGCTTCCTGTCGGGGGGGGCCTCCTACGAGCAGTACTTC.

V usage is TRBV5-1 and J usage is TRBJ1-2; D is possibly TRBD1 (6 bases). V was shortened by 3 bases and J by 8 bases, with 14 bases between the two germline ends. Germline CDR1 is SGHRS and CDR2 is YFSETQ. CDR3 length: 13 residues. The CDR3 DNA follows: TGCGCCAGCAGCTCCGAACAGGGAAGAGGCTACACCTTC. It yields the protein CASSSEQGRGYTF.

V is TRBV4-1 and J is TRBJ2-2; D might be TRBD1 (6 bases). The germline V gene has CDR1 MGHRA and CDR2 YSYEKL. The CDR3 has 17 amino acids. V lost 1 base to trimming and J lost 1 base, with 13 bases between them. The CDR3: CASSQASGQMNTGELFF. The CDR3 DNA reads TGCGCCAGCAGCCAAGCTTCGGGACAAATGAACACCGGGGAGCTGTTTTTT.

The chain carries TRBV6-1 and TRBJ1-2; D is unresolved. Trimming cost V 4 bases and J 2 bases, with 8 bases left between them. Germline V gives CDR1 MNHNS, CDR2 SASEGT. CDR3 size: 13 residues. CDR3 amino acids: CASSVGINYGYTF. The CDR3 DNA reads TGTGCCAGCAGTGTCGGGATAAACTATGGCTACACCTTC.

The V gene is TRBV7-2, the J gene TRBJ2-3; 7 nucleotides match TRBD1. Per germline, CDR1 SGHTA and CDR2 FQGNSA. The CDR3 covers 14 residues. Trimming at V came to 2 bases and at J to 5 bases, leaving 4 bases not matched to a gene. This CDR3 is CASSLSRGRDTQYF. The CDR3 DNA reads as TGTGCCAGCAGCTTATCGAGGGGGCGAGATACGCAGTATTTT.

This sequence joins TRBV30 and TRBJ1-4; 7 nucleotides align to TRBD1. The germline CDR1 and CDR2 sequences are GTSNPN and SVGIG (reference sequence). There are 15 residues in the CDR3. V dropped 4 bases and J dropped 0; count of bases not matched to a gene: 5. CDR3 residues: CAWKKGATTNEKLFF. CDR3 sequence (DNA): TGTGCCTGGAAAAAGGGGGCAACAACTAATGAAAAACTGTTTTTT. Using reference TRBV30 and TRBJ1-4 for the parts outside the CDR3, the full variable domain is SQTIHQWPATLVQPVGSPLSLECTVEGTSNPNLYWYRQAAGRGLQLLFYSVGIGQISSEVPQNLSASRPQDRQFILSSKKLLLSDSGFYLCAWKKGATTNEKLFFGSGTQLSVL.

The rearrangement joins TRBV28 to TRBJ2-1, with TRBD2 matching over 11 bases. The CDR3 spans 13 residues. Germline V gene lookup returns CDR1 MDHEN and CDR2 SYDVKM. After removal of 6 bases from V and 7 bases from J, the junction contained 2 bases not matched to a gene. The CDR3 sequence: CASRTSGENEQFF. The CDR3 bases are TGTGCCAGCAGGACTAGCGGGGAAAATGAGCAGTTCTTC.

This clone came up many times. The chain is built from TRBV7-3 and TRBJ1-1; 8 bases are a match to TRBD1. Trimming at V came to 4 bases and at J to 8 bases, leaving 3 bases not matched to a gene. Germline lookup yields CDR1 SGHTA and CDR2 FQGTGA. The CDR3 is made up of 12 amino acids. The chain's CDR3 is CASSSGQGEAFF. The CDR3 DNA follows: TGTGCCAGCAGCTCCGGACAGGGAGAAGCTTTCTTT.

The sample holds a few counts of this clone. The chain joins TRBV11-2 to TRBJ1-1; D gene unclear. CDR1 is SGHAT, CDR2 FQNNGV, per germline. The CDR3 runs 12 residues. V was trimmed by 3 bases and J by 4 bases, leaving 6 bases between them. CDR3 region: CASSLVGTEAFF. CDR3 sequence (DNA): TGTGCCAGCAGCTTGGTCGGCACTGAAGCTTTCTTT.

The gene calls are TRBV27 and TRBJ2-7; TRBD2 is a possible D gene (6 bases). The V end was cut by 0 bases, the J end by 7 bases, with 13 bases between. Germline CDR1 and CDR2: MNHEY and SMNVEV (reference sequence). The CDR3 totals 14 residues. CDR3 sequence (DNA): TGTGCCAGCAGTTTATCGGACCCCCGGGGGGAGCAGTACTTC. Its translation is CASSLSDPRGEQYF.

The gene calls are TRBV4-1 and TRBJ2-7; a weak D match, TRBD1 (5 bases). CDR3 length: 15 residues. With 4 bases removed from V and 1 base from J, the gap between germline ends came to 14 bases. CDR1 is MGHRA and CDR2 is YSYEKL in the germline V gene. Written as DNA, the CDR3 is TGCGCCAGCAGCCCCACCCGAGACAGTTCCTACGAGCAGTACTTC. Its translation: CASSPTRDSSYEQYF.

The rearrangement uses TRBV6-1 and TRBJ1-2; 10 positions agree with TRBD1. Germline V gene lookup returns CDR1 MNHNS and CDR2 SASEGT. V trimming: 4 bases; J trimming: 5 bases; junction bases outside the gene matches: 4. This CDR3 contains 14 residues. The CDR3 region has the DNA TGTGCCAGCAGTGGACAGGGGGCATGGTATGGCTACACCTTC. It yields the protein CASSGQGAWYGYTF.

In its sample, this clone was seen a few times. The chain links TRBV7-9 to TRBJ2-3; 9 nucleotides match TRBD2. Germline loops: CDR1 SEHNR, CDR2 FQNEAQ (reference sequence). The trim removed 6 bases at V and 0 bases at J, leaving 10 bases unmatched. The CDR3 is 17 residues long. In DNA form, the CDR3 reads TGTGCCAGCAGTGCTAGCGGGGCCTGGTCTAGCACAGATACGCAGTATTTT. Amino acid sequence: CASSASGAWSSTDTQYF.

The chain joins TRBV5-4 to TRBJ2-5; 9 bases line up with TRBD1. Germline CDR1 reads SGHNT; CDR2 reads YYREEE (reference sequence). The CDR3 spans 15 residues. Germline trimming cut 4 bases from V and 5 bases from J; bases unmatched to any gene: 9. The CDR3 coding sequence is TGTGCCAGCAGCCCCCGGACAGGGGCGGGGGAGACCCAGTACTTC. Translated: CASSPRTGAGETQYF.

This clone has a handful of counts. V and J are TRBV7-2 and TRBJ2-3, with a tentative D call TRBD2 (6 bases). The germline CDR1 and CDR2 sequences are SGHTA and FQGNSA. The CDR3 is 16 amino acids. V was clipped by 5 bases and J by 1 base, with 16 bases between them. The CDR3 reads CASSLLGVAGTDTQYF. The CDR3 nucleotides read TGTGCCAGCAGCCTCCTCGGAGTAGCGGGCACAGATACGCAGTATTTT.

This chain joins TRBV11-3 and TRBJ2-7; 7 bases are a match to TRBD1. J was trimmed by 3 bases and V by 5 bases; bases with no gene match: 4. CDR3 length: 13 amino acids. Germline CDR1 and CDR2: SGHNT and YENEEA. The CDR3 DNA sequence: TGTGCCAGCAGCGCTTACAGGGGCTACGAGCAGTACTTC. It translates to CASSAYRGYEQYF.

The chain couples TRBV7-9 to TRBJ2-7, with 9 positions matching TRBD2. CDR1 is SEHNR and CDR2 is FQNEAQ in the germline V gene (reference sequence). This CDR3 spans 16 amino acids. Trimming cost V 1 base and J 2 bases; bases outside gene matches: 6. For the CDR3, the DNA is TGTGCCAGCAGCTTAGTGTTGGCGGGGGGGCCCTACGAGCAGTACTTC. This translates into CASSLVLAGGPYEQYF.

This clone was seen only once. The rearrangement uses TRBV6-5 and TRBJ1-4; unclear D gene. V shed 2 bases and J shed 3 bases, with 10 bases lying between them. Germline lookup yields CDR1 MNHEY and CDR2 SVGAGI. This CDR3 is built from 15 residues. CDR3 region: CASSYSRSANEKLFF. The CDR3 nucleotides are TGTGCCAGCAGTTACAGCCGGTCGGCTAATGAAAAACTGTTTTTT.

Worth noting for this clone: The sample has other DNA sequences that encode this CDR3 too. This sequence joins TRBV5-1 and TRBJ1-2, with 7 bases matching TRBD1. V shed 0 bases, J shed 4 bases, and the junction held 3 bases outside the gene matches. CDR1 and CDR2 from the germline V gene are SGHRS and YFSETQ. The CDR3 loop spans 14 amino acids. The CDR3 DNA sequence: TGCGCCAGCAGCTTGGGACAGGGCGGCTATGGCTACACCTTC. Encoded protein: CASSLGQGGYGYTF.

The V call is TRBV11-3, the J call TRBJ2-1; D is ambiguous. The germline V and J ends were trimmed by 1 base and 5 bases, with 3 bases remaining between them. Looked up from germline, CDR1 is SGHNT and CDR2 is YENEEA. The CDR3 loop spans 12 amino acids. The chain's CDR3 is CASSLANNEQFF. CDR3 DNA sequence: TGTGCCAGCAGCTTAGCTAACAATGAGCAGTTCTTC. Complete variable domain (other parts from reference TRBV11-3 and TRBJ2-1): EAGVVQSPRYKIIEKKQPVAFWCNPISGHNTLYWYLQNLGQGPELLIRYENEEAVDDSQLPKDRFSAERLKGVDSTLKIQPAELGDSAVYLCASSLANNEQFFGPGTRLTVL.

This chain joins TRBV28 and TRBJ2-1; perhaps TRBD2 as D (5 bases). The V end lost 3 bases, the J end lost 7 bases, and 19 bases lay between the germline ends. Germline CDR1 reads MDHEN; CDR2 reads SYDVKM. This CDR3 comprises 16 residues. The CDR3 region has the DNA TGTGCCAGCAGTTTTGAGGGCCGGGCAGGTGAGAATGAGCAGTTCTTC. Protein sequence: CASSFEGRAGENEQFF.

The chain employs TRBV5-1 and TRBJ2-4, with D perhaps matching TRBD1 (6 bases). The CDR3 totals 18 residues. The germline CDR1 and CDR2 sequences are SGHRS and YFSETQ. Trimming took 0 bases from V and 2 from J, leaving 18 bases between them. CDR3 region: CASSLAPSGQGPKNIQYF. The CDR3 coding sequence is TGCGCCAGCAGCTTGGCGCCCTCGGGACAAGGCCCCAAAAACATTCAGTACTTC.

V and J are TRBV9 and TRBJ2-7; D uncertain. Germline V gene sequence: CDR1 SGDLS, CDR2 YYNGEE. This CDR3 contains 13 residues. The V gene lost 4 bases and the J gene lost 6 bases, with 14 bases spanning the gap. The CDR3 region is CASSFRRSCEQYF. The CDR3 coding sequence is TGTGCCAGCAGCTTTAGACGGAGTTGCGAGCAGTACTTC.

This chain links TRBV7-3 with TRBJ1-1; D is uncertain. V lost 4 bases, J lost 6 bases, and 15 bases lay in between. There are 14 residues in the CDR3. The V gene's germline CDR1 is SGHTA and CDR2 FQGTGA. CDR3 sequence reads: CASSSALGGSEAFF. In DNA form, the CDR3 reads TGTGCCAGCAGCTCAGCTCTCGGAGGGTCTGAAGCTTTCTTT.